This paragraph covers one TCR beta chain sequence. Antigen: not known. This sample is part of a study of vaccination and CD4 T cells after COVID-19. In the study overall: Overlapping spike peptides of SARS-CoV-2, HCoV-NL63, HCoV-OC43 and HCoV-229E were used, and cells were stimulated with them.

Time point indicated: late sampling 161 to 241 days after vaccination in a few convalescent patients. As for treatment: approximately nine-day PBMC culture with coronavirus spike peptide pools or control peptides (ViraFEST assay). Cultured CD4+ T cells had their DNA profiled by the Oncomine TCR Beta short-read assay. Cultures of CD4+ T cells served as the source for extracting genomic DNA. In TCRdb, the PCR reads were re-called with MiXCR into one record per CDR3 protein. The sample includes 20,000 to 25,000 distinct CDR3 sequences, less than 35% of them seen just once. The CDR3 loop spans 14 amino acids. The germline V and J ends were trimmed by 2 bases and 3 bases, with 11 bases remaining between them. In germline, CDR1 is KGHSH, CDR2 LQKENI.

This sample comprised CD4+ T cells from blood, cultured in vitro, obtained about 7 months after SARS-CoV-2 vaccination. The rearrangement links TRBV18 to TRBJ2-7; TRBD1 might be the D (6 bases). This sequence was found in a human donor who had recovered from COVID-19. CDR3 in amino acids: CASSPSTGHYEQYF. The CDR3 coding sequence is TGTGCCAGCTCACCAAGTACAGGGCACTACGAGCAGTACTTC.